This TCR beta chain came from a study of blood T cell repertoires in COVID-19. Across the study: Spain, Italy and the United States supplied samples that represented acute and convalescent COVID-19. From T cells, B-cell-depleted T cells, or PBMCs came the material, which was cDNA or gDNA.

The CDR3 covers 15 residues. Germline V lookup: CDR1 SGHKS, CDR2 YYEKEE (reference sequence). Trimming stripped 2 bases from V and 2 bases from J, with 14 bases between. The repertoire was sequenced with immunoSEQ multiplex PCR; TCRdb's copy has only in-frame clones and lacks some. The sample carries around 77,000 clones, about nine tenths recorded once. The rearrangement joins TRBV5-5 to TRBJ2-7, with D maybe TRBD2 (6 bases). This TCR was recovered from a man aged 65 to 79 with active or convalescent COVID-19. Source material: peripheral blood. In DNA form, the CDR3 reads TGTGCCAGCAGCTTATCGAGTCTAGCGCCCTACGAGCAGTACTTC. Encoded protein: CASSLSSLAPYEQYF.